Included here is one T cell receptor (beta chain) sequence, with context. TCRdb's table, derived via immunoSEQ multiplex PCR, lists solely in-frame clones and lacks some. The sample holds 85,000 to 110,000 clones; roughly 93% are singletons and the top ten take roughly 0.93%. The sample belongs to a study of T cell changes during pregnancy in multiple sclerosis. Unmatched junction bases numbered 3, after V lost 0 bases and J lost 5 bases. The CDR3 sequence is 15 residues long. The germline V gene has CDR1 SGHKS and CDR2 YYEKEE (reference sequence). The source was peripheral blood, collected after pregnancy. The clonotype comes from a female donor with multiple sclerosis, enrolled in a pregnancy study. The V and J genes are TRBV5-5 and TRBJ2-5, with 11 positions matching TRBD2. The CDR3: CASSLVAGGLETQYF. The CDR3 bases are TGTGCCAGCAGCTTGGTAGCGGGAGGGCTGGAGACCCAGTACTTC.